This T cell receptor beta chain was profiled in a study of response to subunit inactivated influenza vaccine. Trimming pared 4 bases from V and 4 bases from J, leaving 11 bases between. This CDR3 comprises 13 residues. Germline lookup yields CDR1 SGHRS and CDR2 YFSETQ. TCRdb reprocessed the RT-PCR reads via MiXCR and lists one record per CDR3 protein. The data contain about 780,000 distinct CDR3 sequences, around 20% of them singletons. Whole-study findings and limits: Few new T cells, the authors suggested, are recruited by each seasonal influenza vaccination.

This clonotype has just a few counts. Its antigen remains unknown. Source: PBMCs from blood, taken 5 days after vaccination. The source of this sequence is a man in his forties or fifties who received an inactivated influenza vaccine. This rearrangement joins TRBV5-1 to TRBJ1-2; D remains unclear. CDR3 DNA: TGCGCCAGCAGCGCGTCCGAGAGCTATGGCTACACCTTC. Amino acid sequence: CASSASESYGYTF.